This T cell receptor (beta chain) emerged from a study of CD8+CD57+ T cells in acquired aplastic anemia. In its sample, this clonotype was seen a few times. The antigen remains unidentified. Study outcomes and limitations: Researchers reported that CD8+ Simpson's diversity was not significantly different in patients versus controls.

For sequencing, patients were chosen who had shown expansion of CD8+CD57+ cells by flow cytometry. The blood sampling took place in patients who had so far received no therapy. Genomic DNA templated the TCR beta VDJ and CDR3 profiling. Using its own MiXCR run on the reads, TCRdb lists one record per CDR3 protein. The sample holds some 170,000 distinct CDR3 sequences, 40% to 55% seen once. Sequencing used sorted CD4+, CD8+, or CD8+CD57+ T cells (not recorded which) from PBMCs. This TCR derives from a human donor with aplastic anemia.

CDR3 coding DNA: TGTGCCACCAGCATACGACAACTGAACACTGAAGCTTTCTTT. Translation: CATSIRQLNTEAFF. This chain uses TRBV15 with TRBJ1-1; no reliable D call. Germline V gene sequence: CDR1 LNHNV, CDR2 YYDKDF (reference sequence). V was shortened by 4 bases and J by 0 bases, with 9 bases between the two germline ends. This CDR3 contains 14 residues.